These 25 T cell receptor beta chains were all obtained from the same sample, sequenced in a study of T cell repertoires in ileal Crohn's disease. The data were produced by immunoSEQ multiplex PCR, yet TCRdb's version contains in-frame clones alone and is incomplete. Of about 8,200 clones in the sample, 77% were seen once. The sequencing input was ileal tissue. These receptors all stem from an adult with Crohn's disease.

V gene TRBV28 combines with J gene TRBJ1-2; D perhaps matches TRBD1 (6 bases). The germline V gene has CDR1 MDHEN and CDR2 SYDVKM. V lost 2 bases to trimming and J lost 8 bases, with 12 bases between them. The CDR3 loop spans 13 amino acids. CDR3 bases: TGTGCCAGCAGTTTACCCCCTACAGGGGGCTACACCTTC. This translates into CASSLPPTGGYTF.

The CDR3 nucleotides read TGTGCCAGCAGCCTCCTTCTAAATACGCAGTATTTT. Its protein is CASSLLLNTQYF. The V and J genes are TRBV7-8 and TRBJ2-3; D gene uncertain. CDR1 is SGHVS and CDR2 is FQNEAQ in the germline V gene. The CDR3 length is 12 residues. V dropped 5 bases and J dropped 7 bases, with 10 bases sitting between them.

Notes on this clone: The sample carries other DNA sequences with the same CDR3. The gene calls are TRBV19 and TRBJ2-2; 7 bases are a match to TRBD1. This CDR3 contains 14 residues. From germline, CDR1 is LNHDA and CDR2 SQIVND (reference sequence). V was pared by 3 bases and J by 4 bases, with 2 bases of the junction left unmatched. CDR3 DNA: TGTGCCAGTAGTATCGACAGGGCCACCGGGGAGCTGTTTTTT. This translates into CASSIDRATGELFF. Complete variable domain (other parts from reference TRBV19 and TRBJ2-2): DGGITQSPKYLFRKEGQNVTLSCEQNLNHDAMYWYRQDPGQGLRLIYYSQIVNDFQKGDIAEGYSVSREKKESFPLTVTSAQKNPTAFYLCASSIDRATGELFFGEGSRLTVL.

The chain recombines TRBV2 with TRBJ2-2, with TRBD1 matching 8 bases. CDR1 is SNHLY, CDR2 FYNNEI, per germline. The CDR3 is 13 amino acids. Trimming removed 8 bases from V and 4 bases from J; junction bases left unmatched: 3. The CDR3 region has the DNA TGTGCCAGCCGACAGGGGTCCACCGGGGAGCTGTTTTTT. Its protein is CASRQGSTGELFF.

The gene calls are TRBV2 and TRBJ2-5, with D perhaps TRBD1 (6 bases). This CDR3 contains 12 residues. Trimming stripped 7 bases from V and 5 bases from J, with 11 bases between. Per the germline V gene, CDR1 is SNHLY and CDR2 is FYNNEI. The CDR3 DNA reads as TGTGCCAGCAAGGGGGATTCGGAGACCCAGTACTTC. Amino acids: CASKGDSETQYF.

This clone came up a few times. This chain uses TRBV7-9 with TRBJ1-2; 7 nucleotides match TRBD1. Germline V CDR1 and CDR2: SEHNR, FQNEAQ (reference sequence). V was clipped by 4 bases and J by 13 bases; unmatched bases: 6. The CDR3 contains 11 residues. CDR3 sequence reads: CASSSGQAATF. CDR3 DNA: TGTGCCAGCAGCTCTGGACAGGCCGCCACCTTC.

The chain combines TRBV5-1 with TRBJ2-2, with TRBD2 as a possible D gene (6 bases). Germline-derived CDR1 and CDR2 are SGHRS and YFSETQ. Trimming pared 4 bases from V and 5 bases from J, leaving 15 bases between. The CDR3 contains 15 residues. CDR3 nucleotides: TGCGCCAGCAGCACCTGGGCGGGATTTACCGGGGAGCTGTTTTTT. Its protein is CASSTWAGFTGELFF.

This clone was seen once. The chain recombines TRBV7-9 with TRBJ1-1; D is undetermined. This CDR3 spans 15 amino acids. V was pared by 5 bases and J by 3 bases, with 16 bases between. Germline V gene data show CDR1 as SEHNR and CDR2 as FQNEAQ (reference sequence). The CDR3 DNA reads TGTGCCAGCAGCCCACAATCAGGTACGCACACTGAAGCTTTCTTT. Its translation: CASSPQSGTHTEAFF.

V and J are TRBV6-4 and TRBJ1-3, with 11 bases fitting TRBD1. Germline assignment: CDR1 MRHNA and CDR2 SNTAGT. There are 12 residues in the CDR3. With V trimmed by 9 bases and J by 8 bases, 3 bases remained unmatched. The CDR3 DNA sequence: TGTGCCAGGGGACAGGGGGAAGACACCATATATTTT. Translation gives CARGQGEDTIYF.

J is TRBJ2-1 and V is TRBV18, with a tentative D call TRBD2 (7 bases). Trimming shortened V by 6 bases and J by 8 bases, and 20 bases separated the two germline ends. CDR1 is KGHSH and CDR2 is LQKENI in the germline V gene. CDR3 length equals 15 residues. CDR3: CASSPTGGSLYEQFF. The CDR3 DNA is TGTGCCAGCTCGCCTACGGGGGGCTCCCTCTATGAGCAGTTCTTC. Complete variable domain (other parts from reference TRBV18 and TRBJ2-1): NAGVMQNPRHLVRRRGQEARLRCSPMKGHSHVYWYRQLPEEGLKFMVYLQKENIIDESGMPKERFSAEFPKEGPSILRIQQVVRGDSAAYFCASSPTGGSLYEQFFGPGTRLTVL.

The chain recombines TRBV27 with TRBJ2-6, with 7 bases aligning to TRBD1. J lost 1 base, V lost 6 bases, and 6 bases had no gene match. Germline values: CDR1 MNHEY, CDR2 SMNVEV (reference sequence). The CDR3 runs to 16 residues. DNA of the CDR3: TGTGCCAGCAGGTCAATACAGGGGTCTGGGGCCAACGTCCTGACTTTC. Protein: CASRSIQGSGANVLTF.

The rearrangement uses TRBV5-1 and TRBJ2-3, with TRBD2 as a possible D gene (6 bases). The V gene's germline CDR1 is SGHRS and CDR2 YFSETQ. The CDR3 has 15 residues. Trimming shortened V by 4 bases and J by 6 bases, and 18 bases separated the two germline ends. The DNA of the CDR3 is TGCGCCAGCAGCCCGGGGACTCCAAGGCAGGATACGCAGTATTTT. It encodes CASSPGTPRQDTQYF.

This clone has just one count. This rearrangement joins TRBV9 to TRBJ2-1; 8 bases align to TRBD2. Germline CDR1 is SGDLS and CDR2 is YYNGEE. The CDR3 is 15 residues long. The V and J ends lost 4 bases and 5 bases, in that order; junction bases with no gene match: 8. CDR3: CASSPGLGDHNEQFF. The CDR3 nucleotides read TGTGCCAGCAGCCCGGGACTAGGGGACCACAATGAGCAGTTCTTC.

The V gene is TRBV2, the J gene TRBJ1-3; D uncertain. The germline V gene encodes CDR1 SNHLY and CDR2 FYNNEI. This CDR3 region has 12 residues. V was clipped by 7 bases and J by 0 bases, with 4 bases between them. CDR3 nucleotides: TGTGCCAGCACCCTCTCTGGAAACACCATATATTTT. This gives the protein CASTLSGNTIYF.

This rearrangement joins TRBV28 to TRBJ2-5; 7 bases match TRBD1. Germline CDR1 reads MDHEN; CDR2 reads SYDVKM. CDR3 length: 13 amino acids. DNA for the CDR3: TGTGCAGGGGGCGCGGGCCCCGGAGAGACCCAGTACTTC. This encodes CAGGAGPGETQYF.

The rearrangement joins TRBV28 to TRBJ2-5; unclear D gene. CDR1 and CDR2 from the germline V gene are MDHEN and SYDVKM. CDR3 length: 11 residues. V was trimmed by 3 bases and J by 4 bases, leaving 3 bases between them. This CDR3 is CASSFRETQYF. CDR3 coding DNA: TGTGCCAGCAGTTTCAGAGAGACCCAGTACTTC.

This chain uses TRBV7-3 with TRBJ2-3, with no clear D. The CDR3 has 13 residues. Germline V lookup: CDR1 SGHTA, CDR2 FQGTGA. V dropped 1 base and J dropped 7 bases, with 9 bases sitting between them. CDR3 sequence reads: CASSLSSTNTQYF. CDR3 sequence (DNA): TGTGCCAGCAGCTTAAGTTCGACAAATACGCAGTATTTT.

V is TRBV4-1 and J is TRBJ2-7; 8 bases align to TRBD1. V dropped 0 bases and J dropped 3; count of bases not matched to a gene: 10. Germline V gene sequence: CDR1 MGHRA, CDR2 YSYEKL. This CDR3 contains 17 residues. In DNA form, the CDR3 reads TGCGCCAGCAGCCAAGATCTTATGCCAGGGGGCATCTACGAGCAGTACTTC. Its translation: CASSQDLMPGGIYEQYF.

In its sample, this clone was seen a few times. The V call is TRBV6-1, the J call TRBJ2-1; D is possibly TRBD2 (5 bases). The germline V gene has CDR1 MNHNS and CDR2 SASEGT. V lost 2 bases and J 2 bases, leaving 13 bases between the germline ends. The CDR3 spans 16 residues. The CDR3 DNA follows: TGTGCCAGCAGTGAAAGGAGGTTAGCGACCTACAATGAGCAGTTCTTC. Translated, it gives CASSERRLATYNEQFF.

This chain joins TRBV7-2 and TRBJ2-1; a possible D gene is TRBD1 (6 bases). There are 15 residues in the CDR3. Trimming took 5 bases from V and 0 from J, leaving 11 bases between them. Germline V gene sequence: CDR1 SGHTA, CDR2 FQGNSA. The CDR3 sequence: CASSPGTTSYNEQFF. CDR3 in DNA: TGTGCCAGCAGCCCGGGGACAACCTCCTACAATGAGCAGTTCTTC.

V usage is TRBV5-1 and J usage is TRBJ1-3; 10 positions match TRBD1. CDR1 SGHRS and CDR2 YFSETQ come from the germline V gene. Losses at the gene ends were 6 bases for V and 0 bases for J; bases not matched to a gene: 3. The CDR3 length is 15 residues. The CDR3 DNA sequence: TGCGCCAGCAAGGACAGGGGGGGCTCTGGAAACACCATATATTTT. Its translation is CASKDRGGSGNTIYF.

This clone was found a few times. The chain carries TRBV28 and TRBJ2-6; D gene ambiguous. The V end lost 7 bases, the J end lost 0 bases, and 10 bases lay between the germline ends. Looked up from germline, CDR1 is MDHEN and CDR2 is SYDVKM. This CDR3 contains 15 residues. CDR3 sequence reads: CASTRVSSGANVLTF. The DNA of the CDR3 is TGTGCCAGCACACGAGTGAGCTCTGGGGCCAACGTCCTGACTTTC.

In DNA, the CDR3 is TGTGCCAGCAGCTTTGAGAACTATGGCTACACCTTC. Translated: CASSFENYGYTF. The rearrangement uses TRBV7-2 and TRBJ1-2; D is undetermined. Trimming stripped 3 bases from V and 2 bases from J, with 4 bases between. There are 12 residues in the CDR3. Germline values: CDR1 SGHTA, CDR2 FQGNSA. The entire variable domain, with the rest obtained from reference TRBV7-2 and TRBJ1-2, is as follows: GAGVSQSPSNKVTEKGKDVELRCDPISGHTALYWYRQSLGQGLEFLIYFQGNSAPDKSGLPSDRFSAERTGGSVSTLTIQRTQQEDSAVYLCASSFENYGYTFGSGTRLTVV.

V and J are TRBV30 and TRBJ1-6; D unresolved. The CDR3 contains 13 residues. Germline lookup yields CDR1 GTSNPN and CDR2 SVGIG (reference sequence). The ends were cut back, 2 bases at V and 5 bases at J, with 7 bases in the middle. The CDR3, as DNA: TGTGCCTGGAGTCCGGTCCATAATTCACCCCTCCACTTT. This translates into CAWSPVHNSPLHF.

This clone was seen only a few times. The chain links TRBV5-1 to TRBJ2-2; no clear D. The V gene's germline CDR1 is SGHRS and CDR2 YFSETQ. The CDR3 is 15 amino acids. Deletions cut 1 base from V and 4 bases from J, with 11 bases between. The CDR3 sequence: CASSLSQVSTGELFF. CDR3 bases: TGCGCCAGCAGCTTGAGTCAGGTCAGCACCGGGGAGCTGTTTTTT. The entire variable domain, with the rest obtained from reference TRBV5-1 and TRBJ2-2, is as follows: KAGVTQTPRYLIKTRGQQVTLSCSPISGHRSVSWYQQTPGQGLQFLFEYFSETQRNKGNFPGRFSGRQFSNSRSEMNVSTLELGDSALYLCASSLSQVSTGELFFGEGSRLTVL.